A single TCR beta chain is shown here with its context. What it binds is not known. This record belongs to a study of shared clonotypes between healthy human individuals. Study conclusions and caveats: Compared with clonotypes that all four donors shared, non-shared clonotypes had lower generation probabilities. Rarefaction curves obtained for sorted subsets showed sequencing incomplete despite large depth.

Germline assignment: CDR1 LNHDA and CDR2 SQIVND (reference sequence). This CDR3 has 13 residues. V was clipped by 1 base and J by 8 bases, with 11 bases between them. Using immunoSEQ multiplex PCR, the repertoire was profiled, and TCRdb retains in-frame clones only, with some absent. The sample contains 2 million to 2.5 million clones, 93% of which appear only once. The sequence came from a man younger than 30 in good health. Some clones in this sample may be carry-over from other donors' samples. This chain links TRBV19 with TRBJ1-2; D is ambiguous. Sequences were obtained from naive CD4+ T cells from PBMCs. Stated subset: CD45RA+ positively selected. The CDR3 DNA follows: TGTGCCAGTAGTATAGGACGAGCTATGGGCTACACCTTC. This codes for CASSIGRAMGYTF.